These T cell receptor beta chains were read from a single sample in a study of blood T cell repertoires in COVID-19. The repertoire was sequenced with immunoSEQ multiplex PCR; TCRdb's copy has only in-frame clones and lacks some. The sample records roughly 250,000 clones, around 85% being singletons. Sequencing used peripheral blood. All receptors derive from a woman in her 30s with COVID-19, enrolled during active disease. Both conserved end residues are part of each CDR3. The D gene is left open where the match is weak. Clone size is stated in some rows and not others, as once, few, many or a class when expanded.

>.|TRBJ1-5|.|TRBV27
TGTGCCAGCAGTTTGGTGGCACCCTGGGGGGGCAATCAGCCCCAGCATTTT
CASSLVAPWGGNQPQHF
>.|TRBJ1-4|.|TRBV6-1
TGTGCCAGCAGTGAAAACAGTGGGGAAAAACTGTTTTTT
CASSENSGEKLFF
>.|TRBJ2-3|.|TRBV9
TGTGCCAGCAGCCCGGGGGTCACAGATACGCAGTATTTT
CASSPGVTDTQYF
>.|TRBJ1-5|.|TRBV5-4
TGTGCCAGCAGCTTGGGCGGAGATAGCAATCAGCCCCAGCATTTT
CASSLGGDSNQPQHF
>once|TRBJ2-7|.|TRBV5-8
TGTGCCAGCAGCTTGGAGATTGCGGCCTACGAGCAGTACTTC
CASSLEIAAYEQYF
>few|TRBJ2-1|TRBD2|TRBV2
TGTGCCACGGGAAGGGCTAGCGGAGACAATGAGCAGTTCTTC
CATGRASGDNEQFF
>.|TRBJ2-3|.|TRBV27
TGTGCCAGCAGTTTAGTCATAGGGGTGGATACGCAGTATTTT
CASSLVIGVDTQYF
>.|TRBJ1-1|.|TRBV28
TGTGCCAGCAGTTTAGGGCTGAGCACTGAAGCTTTCTTT
CASSLGLSTEAFF
>.|TRBJ1-1|TRBD1|TRBV12-3/TRBV12-4
TGTGCCAGCAAACTGACAGGGGTCGCTGAAGCTTTCTTT
CASKLTGVAEAFF
>.|TRBJ2-5|TRBD1|TRBV5-4
TGTGCCAGCAGCCGCGGACAGGACCAAGAGACCCAGTACTTC
CASSRGQDQETQYF
>few|TRBJ1-1|.|TRBV18
TGTGCCAGCTCACCACTTGAGGGAGGGACTGAAGCTTTCTTT
CASSPLEGGTEAFF
>.|TRBJ2-3|TRBD2|TRBV6-4
TGTGCCAGCAGTGTAAGCGGGACCAGCACAGATACGCAGTATTTT
CASSVSGTSTDTQYF
>.|TRBJ1-2|TRBD1|TRBV14
TGTGCCAGCAGCCAAAAGACAGGGTCTTTCGGCTACACCTTC
CASSQKTGSFGYTF
>.|TRBJ2-7|TRBD1|TRBV4-1
TGCGCCAGCAGCCAAGATACCACAGGGGTCGTATCCTACGAGCAGTACTTC
CASSQDTTGVVSYEQYF
>.|TRBJ2-7|.|TRBV5-4
TGTGCCAGCAGCTTAAGACAGAGAGCGTCCTACGAGCAGTACTTC
CASSLRQRASYEQYF
>.|TRBJ2-1|TRBD2|TRBV7-2
TGTGCCAGCAGCTTAGCCCCCTGGGGACTAGCGGGGAATGAGCAGTTCTTC
CASSLAPWGLAGNEQFF
>.|TRBJ2-1|TRBD2|TRBV2
TGTGCCACTATGAGCGGGGGTGGCTACAATGAGCAGTTCTTC
CATMSGGGYNEQFF